Described below is a single TCR beta chain sequence and its context. Its antigen is still unknown. Base qualities are not provided; no much larger clone lies one nucleotide away. The method was the immunoSEQ multiplex PCR assay. A mixture of 60 forward primers for TCR Vbeta segments and 13 reverse primers for TCR Jbeta segments was used in the multiplex PCR. A multiplex PCR assay on genomic DNA amplified the CDR3 region of rearranged TCR beta genes. The amplified TCR beta libraries were sequenced on the Illumina HiSeq System as 87-base-pair reads. The authors' pipeline ran thus. Across the roughly 700 repertoires, a later analysis counted some 80 million unique TCR beta chains, roughly 11 million of which were shared by at least two donors. Raw reads were error-corrected and collapsed into unique sequences by a nearest-neighbor algorithm in which closely related sequences were merged to remove PCR and sequencing errors. V, D and J gene segments were assigned by aligning CDR3 sequences to IMGT reference sequences. For a sequence to be retained, at least a six-nucleotide match to both a V gene segment and a J gene segment was required. A rearrangement counted as productive if the CDR3 had no stop codons and remained in frame with V and J, and every other rearrangement counted as non-productive. Following IMGT convention, CDR3 was defined as the stretch from the second conserved V-encoded cysteine to the conserved J-encoded phenylalanine. Sequences without an unambiguous match to a single V gene segment were excluded from the earlier analysis of approximately 600 of the donors. In an earlier analysis of around 590 of the donors, a V segment was called functional when productive rearrangements were above 56.7%, and segregating when the standard deviation between donors exceeded 5%. A statistical classification framework was built for diagnosing cytomegalovirus status from the catalog of TCR beta chain sequences. A later analysis assigned V and J genes by comparing TCR nucleotide sequences with IMGT/GENE-DB human TR gene sequences. Using the TCRdist pipeline, a later analysis assigned CDR3 sequences along with most-parsimonious VDJ recombination scenarios. A later analysis defined each TCR beta chain by its CDR3 amino acid sequence plus V-gene family, and excluded reads lacking a unique V-gene family. A later analysis removed 550 to 700 highly shared, low-generation-probability nucleotide sequences to deal with suspected cross-contamination and a sequencing artifact. A later analysis calculated a clonal expansion index for each public chain from normalized within-repertoire ranks of inferred template counts. A later analysis computed generation probabilities with a VDJ recombination model fitted to out-of-frame rearrangements, and checked the results against IGoR. In a later analysis, hypergeometric tests were used to score TCR-TCR, TCR-HLA and TCR-CMV co-occurrence, with a repertoire-size bias correction applied to TCR pairs. To estimate false discovery rates, a later analysis permuted the HLA or CMV assignments 20 times. In a later analysis, co-occurring TCRs were grouped with DBSCAN, and TCRdist sequence similarity was added when clustering was performed within HLA-allele-positive subsets. For co-occurrence clustering, repertoires with fewer than 30,000 or more than 120,000 public chains were excluded, along with about five repertoires with anomalous nucleotide sharing. The table was pulled from immuneACCESS by TCRdb, which kept in-frame rearrangements only. Such tables lose some clones; where checked, under half of the loss comes from unresolved V genes, and the rest has no known cause. That table furnishes V, J and clone size, whereas the DNA furnished D and trimming. In all, the sample holds 210,000 or so clones, and around 84% of those were seen once. Together, the top ten hold about 0.25% of the sample.

The cohort consisted of 666 healthy bone marrow donors. Cohort members were all nominally healthy when sampled, although unrecorded immune exposures were likely present. The donor was CMV seronegative and was included in the group of about 400 seronegative cohort members. Every donor gave a peripheral blood sample, and the peripheral blood mononuclear cells from that sample were used for TCR beta sequencing. Genomic DNA was extracted from the blood cell samples with the Qiagen DNeasy Blood Extraction Kit. Germline trimming amounts to 2 bases on V and 5 bases on J, with 4 as the count of junction bases outside the gene matches. The germline V gene supplies CDR1 MNHNS and CDR2 SASEGT. The CDR3 covers 14 residues, taking in both the cysteine and the phenylalanine. CDR3 DNA only is kept here, 42 bases in frame from base 1. The sample belongs to a study of cytomegalovirus exposure and HLA in healthy donors (dated by TCRdb to about 2017). About the investigation overall: An earlier analysis of some 550 of the donors reported 250 to 350 Gb of sequence data and approximately 110 million unique TCR beta sequences from 150 million to 200 million T cells. Along with the approximately 620-subject first cohort, a separate validation cohort of around 120 different subjects was used. Of the roughly 400 genotyped donors, 65% to 90% fell in the genetic ancestry cluster associated with self-reported Caucasian donors. About 280 gigabases of sequencing data and some 85 million unique TCR sequences were included in an early release covering 550 to 650 HLA-typed donors. Class I and class II HLA loci were covered by the typing at four-digit resolution. The study aimed to test whether signatures of past pathogen exposure could be identified by cataloging public T cell receptors. Across under 500 genotyped donors of the cohort, an average of roughly 250,000 unique TCR beta nucleotide sequences per donor were sequenced, and around 19% of those sequences were non-productive. High-throughput TCR immunosequencing, statistical association of individual TCRs with disease status, and machine learning were combined to predict cytomegalovirus infection status. All discovery cohort repertoires had been generated using a single sequencing platform. Rather than drawing on any new phenotypic data, the later analysis identified candidate immune exposures from TCR beta sequences and the way those sequences occurred across donors. The number of donors typed differed by locus, with about 620-630 for A, B, C, DRB1 and DQB1, 522 for DQA1, 600 to 610 for DPA1, and some 470 for DPB1. The T cell repertoires of some 700 subjects were profiled by immunosequencing and related to cytomegalovirus serostatus. An earlier analysis of around 540 of the donors applied high-throughput TCR beta sequencing to assess whether each TCR beta V gene segment acted as functional or pseudogenic. Donor age, sex, ethnicity and CMV serostatus were compiled alongside the repertoire data. Several DR-DQ haplotypes were handled as single units for association and clustering, since linkage in the cohort was strong. A later analysis re-examined previously published TCR beta repertoires from more than 600 donors and added high-resolution HLA genotyping to investigate patterns of TCR occurrence. Genome-wide SNP genotypes for about 60% of the 666 donors were used in a later genetic analysis, which treated that subset as a discovery cohort. What the authors observed across the whole study: Broadly in line with IMGT annotations, most TCR beta V segments showed up in productive rearrangements about 87% or about 30% of the time in an earlier analysis of 587 of the donors. Linkage disequilibrium might explain the correlated functional status among segregating V segments, but an unknown experimental factor could not be ruled out. Because the 87-base-pair reads could not distinguish some IMGT-functional V segments, including TRBV6-2 and TRBV6-3, those segments were excluded. In a later analysis, several top co-occurrence clusters were reported to appear linked to parvovirus B19, influenza, CMV and Epstein-Barr virus. In the study, about 150 TCR beta chains were listed as associated with cytomegalovirus. Compared with the roughly 710-donor mean, donors in an Asian-associated ancestry cluster had fewer N-insertions in productive TCRs, according to a later genetic analysis. Because HLA typing was missing for some donors at each locus, association tests included only the typed subset. Seventeen rarely observed V segments, including chromosome 9 orphons, were excluded from the earlier analysis of about 610 of the donors because counts were too low. Sequencing depth was assumed to be roughly uniform across donors in the presence/absence analyses, though that assumption may not hold. According to the authors, the approach could potentially be generalized to other disease states and immunological phenotypes. A later analysis found that TCR association rates varied across HLA loci, with DRB1 alleles showing the most associated TCRs and HLA-C alleles the fewest. An association between a missense DCLRE1C variant and V-gene and J-gene trimming of TCR beta chains was found in a later genetic analysis and replicated in an independent cohort. A later analysis found that HLA-associated TCR beta chains were more clonally expanded and had lower generation probabilities than equally common non-associated chains. Assigning TCR associations to individual alleles was difficult when HLA alleles, especially DR and DQ, strongly co-occurred. CMV serostatus was the only immune exposure information available for the cohort. A further reported finding was that TCR beta sequences accurately predicted the HLA-A and HLA-B alleles for most subjects in the first cohort. A cluster of highly shared sequence variants was judged likely to be a technical artifact of the sequencing pipeline. Most CMV-associated TCR beta chains appeared to be HLA-restricted in a later analysis, and the HLA associations seemed to be driven largely by CMV exposure. Most TCR sequences were seen in very few donors, while some public TCRs were found in many individuals. Specific HLA alleles were associated with more than 15,000 TCR beta sequences at a false discovery rate of 0.05 in a later analysis. The classifier was reported to diagnose cytomegalovirus status with high specificity and sensitivity in both the original and validation cohorts. The cohort was sequenced for TCR beta chains only, and without alpha or paired-chain data the features that could be detected were limited. In vitro tests confirmed that a few of the cytomegalovirus-associated TCR beta chains recognize cytomegalovirus antigens.

Specimen: PBMCs. The V gene is TRBV6-1 and the J gene is TRBJ2-7, and 9 bases in between align with TRBD1. This TCR was sampled from a girl aged 2 to 9 in good health and CMV-seronegative. The nucleotide sequence is given as TGTGCCAGCAGTGAACTTGGGACAGGGAACGAGCAGTACTTC. The encoded protein is CASSELGTGNEQYF.